What follows are 13 T cell receptor beta chains derived from one specimen sequenced in a study of shared clonotypes between healthy human individuals. TCRdb keeps only in-frame clones here, not all; method: immunoSEQ multiplex PCR. The sample includes approximately 530,000 clones, 96% of them seen just once. Specimen: naive CD4+ T cells sorted from blood. Stated subset: CD45RA+ positively selected. These receptors all stem from a woman between 25 and 40 years old in good health.

The chain is built from TRBV28 and TRBJ1-2, with D hard to call. Germline-derived CDR1 and CDR2 are MDHEN and SYDVKM. The CDR3 sequence is 15 residues long. Trimming shortened V by 7 bases and J by 4 bases, and 19 bases separated the two germline ends. CDR3 bases: TGTGCCAGCACAAAGAGCGGGGTCCCCATCTATGGCTACACCTTC. Its protein product is CASTKSGVPIYGYTF.

This chain joins TRBV27 and TRBJ2-7; 8 nucleotides agree with TRBD1. J lost 4 bases, V lost 5 bases, and 13 bases had no gene match. The length of the CDR3 is 16 residues. CDR1 is MNHEY and CDR2 is SMNVEV in the germline V gene (reference sequence). CDR3: CASSPRGQGSRYEQYF. CDR3 DNA sequence: TGTGCCAGCAGTCCCCGAGGACAGGGCTCGCGGTACGAGCAGTACTTC.

The rearrangement joins TRBV19 to TRBJ2-5, with TRBD1 identical over 8 bases. J was trimmed by 14 bases and V by 4 bases; bases with no gene match: 12. This CDR3 spans 13 amino acids. Germline V lookup: CDR1 LNHDA, CDR2 SQIVND (reference sequence). The CDR3 nucleotides read TGTGCCAGTAGTACGTCACGGGGGACAGGTTATTACTTC. Protein product: CASSTSRGTGYYF. The full variable domain, with the rest looked up from reference TRBV19 and TRBJ2-5, is DGGITQSPKYLFRKEGQNVTLSCEQNLNHDAMYWYRQDPGQGLRLIYYSQIVNDFQKGDIAEGYSVSREKKESFPLTVTSAQKNPTAFYLCASSTSRGTGYYFGPGTRLLVL.

The chain recombines TRBV11-2 with TRBJ2-7; D uncertain. The CDR3 consists of 17 residues. The V end lost 1 base, the J end lost 3 bases, and 19 bases lay between the germline ends. CDR1 is SGHAT and CDR2 is FQNNGV in the germline V gene. The CDR3 DNA reads as TGTGCCAGCAGCTTAGTCGTAAGTCGACATGGATTCTACGAGCAGTACTTC. Its protein is CASSLVVSRHGFYEQYF. Supplemented by reference TRBV11-2 and TRBJ2-7, the full variable domain reads EAGVAQSPRYKIIEKRQSVAFWCNPISGHATLYWYQQILGQGPKLLIQFQNNGVVDDSQLPKDRFSAERLKGVDSTLKIQPAKLEDSAVYLCASSLVVSRHGFYEQYFGPGTRLTVT.

This chain connects TRBV7-8 to TRBJ2-7; maybe TRBD2 (5 bases). Germline CDR1 SGHVS, CDR2 FQNEAQ. V dropped 5 bases and J dropped 7 bases, with 27 bases sitting between them. The CDR3 contains 17 residues. CDR3 coding DNA: TGTGCCAGCAGCCCGACTCATGAGAGCGCACCCTCGGGGGAGCAGTACTTC. This gives the protein CASSPTHESAPSGEQYF.

J is TRBJ1-2 and V is TRBV4-1; 7 nucleotides match TRBD1. Germline-derived CDR1 and CDR2 are MGHRA and YSYEKL. Trimming at V came to 0 bases and at J to 7 bases, leaving 5 bases not matched to a gene. The CDR3 contains 14 residues. The CDR3 protein is CASSQEQGQRGYTF. The CDR3 bases are TGCGCCAGCAGCCAAGAACAGGGGCAGCGTGGCTACACCTTC.

Turning to this clone: Different DNA sequences within this sample yield the same CDR3. The chain couples TRBV5-1 to TRBJ1-1; D remains unclear. Germline V gene lookup returns CDR1 SGHRS and CDR2 YFSETQ. Trimming removed 0 bases at V and 1 base at J, with 7 bases between. The CDR3 runs 14 residues. The CDR3 DNA follows: TGCGCCAGCAGCTTGGGAACGGCGAACACTGAAGCTTTCTTT. Its translation: CASSLGTANTEAFF. Drawing the rest from reference TRBV5-1 and TRBJ1-1, the complete variable domain is KAGVTQTPRYLIKTRGQQVTLSCSPISGHRSVSWYQQTPGQGLQFLFEYFSETQRNKGNFPGRFSGRQFSNSRSEMNVSTLELGDSALYLCASSLGTANTEAFFGQGTRLTVV.

V is TRBV5-1 and J is TRBJ2-5; 10 bases are shared with TRBD2. The CDR3 has 16 residues. J lost 4 bases, V lost 0 bases, and 6 bases had no gene match. Germline CDR1 and CDR2: SGHRS and YFSETQ. CDR3: CASSLELAGAGETQYF. Written as DNA, the CDR3 is TGCGCCAGCAGCTTGGAGCTAGCGGGAGCCGGAGAGACCCAGTACTTC.

The V gene is TRBV6-1, the J gene TRBJ2-1, with 11 positions matching TRBD2. CDR1 and CDR2 (germline): MNHNS, SASEGT. V lost 8 bases and J lost 4; bases outside the gene matches: 4. The length of the CDR3 is 14 residues. CDR3 in amino acids: CASLAGGRYNEQFF. The CDR3 region has the DNA TGTGCCAGCTTAGCGGGAGGGCGGTACAATGAGCAGTTCTTC.

The CDR3 sequence is CASRYLAGGYCEQFF. The CDR3 DNA is TGTGCCAGCAGATATCTAGCGGGAGGATACTGTGAGCAGTTCTTC. The chain employs TRBV5-4 and TRBJ2-1, with 11 bases lining up with TRBD2. V lost 5 bases and J lost 9; bases outside the gene matches: 10. CDR3 length: 15 amino acids. The germline V gene has CDR1 SGHNT and CDR2 YYREEE (reference sequence).

J is TRBJ2-7 and V is TRBV15; 9 bases are a match to TRBD1. V shed 5 bases, J shed 1 base, and the junction held 12 bases outside the gene matches. The CDR3 sequence is 17 residues long. CDR1 and CDR2 (germline): LNHNV, YYDKDF (reference sequence). The CDR3 DNA is TGTGCCACCAGCGGCCGACTACAGGGGGCGCATTCCTACGAGCAGTACTTC. Protein: CATSGRLQGAHSYEQYF.

The chain combines TRBV30 with TRBJ1-1; D uncertain. CDR1 is GTSNPN, CDR2 SVGIG, per germline (reference sequence). Trimming removed 1 base at V and 2 bases at J, with 14 bases between. The CDR3 covers 15 residues. CDR3 bases: TGTGCCTGGAGTGCCGGCTGGAACAGCAACACTGAAGCTTTCTTT. Residues: CAWSAGWNSNTEAFF.

V is TRBV19 and J is TRBJ2-7; 11 nucleotides match TRBD2. Trimming cost V 3 bases and J 6 bases; bases outside gene matches: 4. Looked up from germline, CDR1 is LNHDA and CDR2 is SQIVND (reference sequence). This CDR3 has 14 residues. The CDR3 sequence: CASSITSGSPEQYF. The CDR3 coding sequence is TGTGCCAGTAGTATCACTAGCGGGAGTCCCGAGCAGTACTTC.